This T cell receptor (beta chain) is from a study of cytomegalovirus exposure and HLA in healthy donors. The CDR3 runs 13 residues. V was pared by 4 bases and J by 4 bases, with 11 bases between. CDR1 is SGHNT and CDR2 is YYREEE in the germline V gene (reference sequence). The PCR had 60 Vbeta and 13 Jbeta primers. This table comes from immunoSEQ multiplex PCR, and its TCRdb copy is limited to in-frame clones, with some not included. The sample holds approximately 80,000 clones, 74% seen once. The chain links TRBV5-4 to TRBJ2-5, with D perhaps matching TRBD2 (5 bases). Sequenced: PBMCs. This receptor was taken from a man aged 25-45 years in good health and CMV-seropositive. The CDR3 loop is CASSPVEGETQYF. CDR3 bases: TGTGCCAGCAGCCCGGTAGAGGGAGAGACCCAGTACTTC.